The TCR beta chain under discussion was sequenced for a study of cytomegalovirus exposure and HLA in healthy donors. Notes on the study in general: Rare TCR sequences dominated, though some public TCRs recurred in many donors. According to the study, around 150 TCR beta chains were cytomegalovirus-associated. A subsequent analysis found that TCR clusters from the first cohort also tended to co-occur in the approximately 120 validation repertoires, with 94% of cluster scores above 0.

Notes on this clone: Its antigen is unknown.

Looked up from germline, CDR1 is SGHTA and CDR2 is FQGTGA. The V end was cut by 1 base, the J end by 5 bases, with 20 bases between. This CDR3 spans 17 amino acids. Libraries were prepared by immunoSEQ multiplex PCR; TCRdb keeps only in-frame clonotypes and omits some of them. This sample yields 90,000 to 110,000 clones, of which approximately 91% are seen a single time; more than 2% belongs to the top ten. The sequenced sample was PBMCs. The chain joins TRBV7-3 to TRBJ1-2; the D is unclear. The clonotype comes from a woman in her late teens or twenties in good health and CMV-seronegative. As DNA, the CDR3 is TGTGCCAGCAGCTTAATGCCCGGGGTTACCCCGATTTATGGCTACACCTTC. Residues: CASSLMPGVTPIYGYTF.